This is a list of T cell receptor beta chains from one sample in a study of glioma-infiltrating T cells. TCRdb re-derived calls from the multiplex PCR reads in MiXCR, one entry per CDR3 protein. The sample yields under 150,000 distinct CDR3 sequences, about two fifths seen once. The sample consisted of glioma tissue, nonneoplastic brain tissue, or PBMCs (not recorded which). The receptors stem from a human donor with low-grade glioma or glioblastoma, undergoing nonglioma brain surgery, or in good health (not recorded which). Each CDR3 is given with its conserved first and last residue. Fields, in order: clone size, J gene, V gene, D gene, CDR3 DNA, CDR3 protein. D genes are given only for firm matches. Not every row has a clone size; where given, it reads once, few, many or a size class.

>few|TRBJ2-3|TRBV7-2|-
TGTGCCAGCACCCCGGGGGCGGCGAGCACAGATACGCAGTATTTT
CASTPGAASTDTQYF
>many|TRBJ2-1|TRBV4-2|-
TGTGCCAGCAGCCAAGATGTGCACAATGAGCAGTTCTTC
CASSQDVHNEQFF
>few|TRBJ1-1|TRBV6-1|-
TGTGCCAGCAGTTCTTTCGTGAACACTGAAGCTTTCTTT
CASSSFVNTEAFF
>-|TRBJ2-1|TRBV27|-
TGTGCCAGCAGTTCCCGGACGGGCTCCTACAATGAGCAGTTCTTC
CASSSRTGSYNEQFF
>-|TRBJ2-2|TRBV24-1|-
TGTGCCACCAGTGATTTGGGCCGGGACACCGGGGAGCTGTTTTTT
CATSDLGRDTGELFF
>-|TRBJ1-3|TRBV7-2|-
TGTGCCAGCAGCTCCCCGCGGGCCGGAAACACCATATATTTT
CASSSPRAGNTIYF
>-|TRBJ1-1|TRBV15|-
TGTGCCACCAGCGGGCCGACGGACAGTGAAGCTTTCTTT
CATSGPTDSEAFF
>few|TRBJ2-7|TRBV27|TRBD2
TGTGCCAGCAGTTTATCGAGGGCTAGCGGCAGCTACGAGCAGTACTTC
CASSLSRASGSYEQYF
>-|TRBJ1-2|TRBV20-1|TRBD1
TGCAGTGCTAGAGATGTGGGACAGGGCACTAACTATGGCTACACCTTC
CSARDVGQGTNYGYTF
>many|TRBJ2-5|TRBV20-1|TRBD2
TGCAGTGTAGACCCGACTAGCGGGATCGAGACCCAGTACTTC
CSVDPTSGIETQYF
>-|TRBJ2-5|TRBV5-4|TRBD2
TGTGCCAGCAGCCGGAACGGACTAGCACAAGAGACCCAGTACTTC
CASSRNGLAQETQYF
>-|TRBJ2-7|TRBV6-2/TRBV6-3|-
TGTGCCAGCAGTGGAATAGACGGGGAGCAGTACTTC
CASSGIDGEQYF
>once|TRBJ1-6|TRBV20-1|TRBD1
TGCAGTGCCCGGACAGGGGAAGGTTCACCCCTCCACTTT
CSARTGEGSPLHF
>-|TRBJ2-2|TRBV4-1|-
TGCGCCAGCAGCCAAGTCGGGCAGAACACCGGGGAGCTGTTTTTT
CASSQVGQNTGELFF
>few|TRBJ2-3|TRBV6-4|-
TGTGCCAGCAGTGACGAGGGAGATACGCAGTATTTT
CASSDEGDTQYF
>-|TRBJ2-3|TRBV5-5|TRBD1
TGTGCCAGCAGCACAGGGACAGGGAGGACAGATACGCAGTATTTT
CASSTGTGRTDTQYF
>few|TRBJ1-2|TRBV6-2/TRBV6-3|-
TGTGCCAGCAGACGCGGGGGGGCAAACTATGGCTACACCTTC
CASRRGGANYGYTF
>few|TRBJ2-7|TRBV20-1|-
TGCAGTGCTAGAATTCAGTTGGAGCAGTACTTC
CSARIQLEQYF
>-|TRBJ2-5|TRBV4-3|-
TGCGCCAGCAGCCCCTCAAGGGTACAAGAGACCCAGTACTTC
CASSPSRVQETQYF
>-|TRBJ2-7|TRBV6-2/TRBV6-3|-
TGTGCCAGCAGCAAAGCTATAGGGCAATTCTACGAGCAGTACTTC
CASSKAIGQFYEQYF
>-|TRBJ2-5|TRBV7-2|-
TGTGCCAGCAGCTTAGCCCTCGCAGAGACCCAATACTTC
CASSLALAETQYF
>many|TRBJ2-7|TRBV6-2/TRBV6-3|-
TGTGCCAGCAGTCGCCAACAGGGATACGAGCAGTACTTC
CASSRQQGYEQYF
>-|TRBJ1-2|TRBV12-3/TRBV12-4|-
TGTGCCAGCAGTTTCGCGGAAGCGGGTGGCTACACCTTC
CASSFAEAGGYTF
>-|TRBJ1-6|TRBV4-1|-
TGCGCCAGCAGCCAAGATAGGGGGGATCCGAGTTCACCCCTCCACTTT
CASSQDRGDPSSPLHF
>-|TRBJ1-1|TRBV7-8|-
TGTGCCAGCACAAGACGGCTTGGCCTTGAAGCTTTCTTT
CASTRRLGLEAFF
>-|TRBJ2-5|TRBV2|-
TGTGCCAGCAGCAATAGCGCCCAAGAGACCCAGTACTTC
CASSNSAQETQYF
>many|TRBJ1-1|TRBV6-1|-
TGTGCCAGCAGTGAGGACATCACTGAAGCTTTCTTT
CASSEDITEAFF